This T cell receptor beta chain was recorded in a study of CD8+CD57+ T cells in acquired aplastic anemia. CD8+CD57+ cell expansion had been shown by flow cytometry in patients chosen for sequencing. Both TCR beta VDJ combination and CDR3 sequence profiling were carried out. Genomic DNA was the template for this profiling. From the reads, TCRdb called clonotypes with MiXCR, one entry per CDR3 protein. The table records 150,000 or so distinct CDR3 sequences, about 54% of them present only once. This clonotype came up once. CDR3 length: 14 residues. Looked up from germline, CDR1 is SGHTA and CDR2 is FQGNSA. The V end lost 3 bases, the J end lost 3 bases, and 12 bases lay between the germline ends.

The V call is TRBV7-2, the J call TRBJ2-7; D not resolved. This TCR was sampled from a human donor with aplastic anemia. Sample: sorted CD4+, CD8+, or CD8+CD57+ T cells (not recorded which) from PBMCs. The DNA for the CDR3 is TGTGCCAGCAGCTTGGACGGAGAAGTCTACGAGCAGTACTTC. The encoded protein is CASSLDGEVYEQYF.